This T cell receptor beta chain is drawn from a study of blood T cells in healthy people across ages. Whole-study findings and limits: Any changes in expanded clonotypes were possibly confounded, as donor CMV status remained unknown.

This clonotype was detected ten times or more. The antigen remains unidentified. A second PCR of roughly 7 to 11 cycles used a sample-barcoded 5' primer and a J-beta primer mix. TCRdb called the 5' RACE reads again in MiXCR, with one record for every CDR3 protein. The profile shows about 1,500,000 distinct CDR3 sequences, under 30% of them singletons. Caucasian individuals from Russia who were healthy and aged 6 to 90 acted as donors. Sequencing was performed on blood. The sequence was collected from a woman in her 30s in good health.

This CDR3 is CASSSERVNEQFF. The CDR3 nucleotides are TGTGCCAGCAGCTCCGAACGAGTCAATGAGCAGTTCTTC. The chain employs TRBV7-2 and TRBJ2-1, with no clear D. Germline V gene sequence: CDR1 SGHTA, CDR2 FQGNSA. Trimming took off 4 bases at V and 6 bases at J, with 10 bases between the two ends. The CDR3 runs 13 residues.